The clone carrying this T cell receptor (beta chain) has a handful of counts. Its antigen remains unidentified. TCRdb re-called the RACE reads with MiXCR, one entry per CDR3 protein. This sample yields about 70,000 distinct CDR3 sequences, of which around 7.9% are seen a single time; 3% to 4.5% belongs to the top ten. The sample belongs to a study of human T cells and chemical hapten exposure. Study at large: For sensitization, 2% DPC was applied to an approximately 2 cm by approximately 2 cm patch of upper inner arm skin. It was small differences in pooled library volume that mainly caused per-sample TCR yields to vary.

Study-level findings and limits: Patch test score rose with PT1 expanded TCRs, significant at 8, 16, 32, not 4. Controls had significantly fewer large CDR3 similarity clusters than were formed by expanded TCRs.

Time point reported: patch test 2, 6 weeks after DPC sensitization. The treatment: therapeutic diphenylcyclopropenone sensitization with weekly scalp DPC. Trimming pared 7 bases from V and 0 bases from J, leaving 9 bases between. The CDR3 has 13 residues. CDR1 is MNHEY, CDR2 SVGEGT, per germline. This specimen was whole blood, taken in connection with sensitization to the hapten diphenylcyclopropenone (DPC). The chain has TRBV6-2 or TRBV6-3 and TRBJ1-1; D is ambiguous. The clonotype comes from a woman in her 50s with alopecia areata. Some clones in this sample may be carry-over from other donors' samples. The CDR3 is CASTHIMNTEAFF. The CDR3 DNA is TGTGCCAGCACCCACATCATGAACACTGAAGCTTTCTTT.